The clone carrying this TCR beta chain showed up many times. Its specificity is unknown. The data originate from a study of T-cell reconstitution after alpha-beta-depleted transplantation in children. Study conclusions and caveats: A year post-transplant, T-cell counts and diversity derived mostly from newly produced T cells.

This sample's TCRbeta library carried unique molecular identifier barcodes. TCRdb re-derived calls from the PCR reads in MiXCR, one entry per CDR3 protein. This table has about 97,000 distinct CDR3 sequences, about 6.8% appearing once. The CDR3 spans 14 residues. The V end was cut by 5 bases, the J end by 4 bases, with 15 bases between. Germline-derived CDR1 and CDR2 are DFQATT and SNEGSKA (reference sequence). The source of this sequence is a boy aged 2 to 10 with acute lymphoblastic leukemia, due to receive a stem cell transplant. The sample here was PBMCs, taken before TCRalphabeta/CD19-depleted stem cell transplant. This chain joins TRBV20-1 and TRBJ2-1, with a possible D match to TRBD1 (6 bases). The CDR3 is CSASDRSDYNEQFF. CDR3 nucleotides: TGCAGTGCTTCCGACAGGAGCGATTACAATGAGCAGTTCTTC.